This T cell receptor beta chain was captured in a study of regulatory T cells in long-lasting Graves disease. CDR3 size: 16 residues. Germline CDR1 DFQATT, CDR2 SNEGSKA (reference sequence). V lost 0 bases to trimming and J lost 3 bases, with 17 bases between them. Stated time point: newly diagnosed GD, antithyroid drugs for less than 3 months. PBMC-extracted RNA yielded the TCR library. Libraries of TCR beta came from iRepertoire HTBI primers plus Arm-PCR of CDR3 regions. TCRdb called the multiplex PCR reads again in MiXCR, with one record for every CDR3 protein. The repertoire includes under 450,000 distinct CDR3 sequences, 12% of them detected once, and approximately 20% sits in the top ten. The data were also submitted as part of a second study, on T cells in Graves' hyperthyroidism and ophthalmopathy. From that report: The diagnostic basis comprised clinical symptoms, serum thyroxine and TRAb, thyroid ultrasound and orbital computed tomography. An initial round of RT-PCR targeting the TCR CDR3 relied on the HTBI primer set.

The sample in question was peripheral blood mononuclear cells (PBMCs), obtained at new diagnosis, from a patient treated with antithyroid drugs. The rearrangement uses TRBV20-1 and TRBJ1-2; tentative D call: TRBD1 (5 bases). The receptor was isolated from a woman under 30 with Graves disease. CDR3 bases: TGCAGTGCTAGAGATAGGGGCAGGGTCCGGGACTATGGCTACACCTTC. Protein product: CSARDRGRVRDYGYTF.